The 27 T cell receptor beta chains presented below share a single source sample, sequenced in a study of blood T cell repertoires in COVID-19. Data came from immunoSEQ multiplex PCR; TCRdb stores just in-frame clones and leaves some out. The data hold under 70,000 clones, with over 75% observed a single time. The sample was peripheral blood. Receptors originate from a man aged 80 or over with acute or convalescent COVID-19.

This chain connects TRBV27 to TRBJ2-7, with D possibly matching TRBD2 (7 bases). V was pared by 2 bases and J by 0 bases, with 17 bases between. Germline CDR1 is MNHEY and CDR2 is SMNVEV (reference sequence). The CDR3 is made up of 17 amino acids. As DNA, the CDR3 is TGTGCCAGCAGTTTAGTTGGCGGGGGCATGAGCTCCTACGAGCAGTACTTC. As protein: CASSLVGGGMSSYEQYF.

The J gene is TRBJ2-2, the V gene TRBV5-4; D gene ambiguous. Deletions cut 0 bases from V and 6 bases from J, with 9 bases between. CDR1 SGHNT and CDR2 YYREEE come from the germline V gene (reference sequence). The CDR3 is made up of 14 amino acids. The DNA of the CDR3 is TGTGCCAGCAGCTTGGGGAGTAAGGCCGGGGAGCTGTTTTTT. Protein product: CASSLGSKAGELFF.

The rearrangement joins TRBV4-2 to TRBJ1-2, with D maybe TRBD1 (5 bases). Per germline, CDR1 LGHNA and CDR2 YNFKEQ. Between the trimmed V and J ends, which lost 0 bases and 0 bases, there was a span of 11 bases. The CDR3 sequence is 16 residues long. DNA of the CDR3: TGTGCCAGCAGCCAAGATTTTTCAGGGCCTAACTATGGCTACACCTTC. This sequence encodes CASSQDFSGPNYGYTF.

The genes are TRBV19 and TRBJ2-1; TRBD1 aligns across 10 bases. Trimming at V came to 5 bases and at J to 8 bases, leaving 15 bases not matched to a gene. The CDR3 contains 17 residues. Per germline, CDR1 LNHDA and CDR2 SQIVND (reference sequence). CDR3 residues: CASSPHPRDRGRYEQFF. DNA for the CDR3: TGTGCCAGTAGTCCCCACCCCCGGGACAGGGGCCGCTATGAGCAGTTCTTC.

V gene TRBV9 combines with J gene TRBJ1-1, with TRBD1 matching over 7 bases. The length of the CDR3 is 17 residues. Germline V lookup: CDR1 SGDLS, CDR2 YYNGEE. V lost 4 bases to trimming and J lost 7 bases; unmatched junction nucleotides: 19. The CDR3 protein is CASSPPLGGEQGGEAFF. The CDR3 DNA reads TGTGCCAGCAGCCCACCCCTAGGGGGCGAACAGGGTGGTGAAGCTTTCTTT. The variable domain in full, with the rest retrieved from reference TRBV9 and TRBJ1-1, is DSGVTQTPKHLITATGQRVTLRCSPRSGDLSVYWYQQSLDQGLQFLIQYYNGEERAKGNILERFSAQQFPDLHSELNLSSLELGDSALYFCASSPPLGGEQGGEAFFGQGTRLTVV.

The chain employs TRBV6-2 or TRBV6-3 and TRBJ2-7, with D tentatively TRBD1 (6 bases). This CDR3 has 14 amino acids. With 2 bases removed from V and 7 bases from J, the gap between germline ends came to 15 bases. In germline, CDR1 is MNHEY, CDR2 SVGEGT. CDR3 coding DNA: TGTGCCAGCAGTTACCGACCGGACAGCCGGGAGCAGTACTTC. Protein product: CASSYRPDSREQYF.

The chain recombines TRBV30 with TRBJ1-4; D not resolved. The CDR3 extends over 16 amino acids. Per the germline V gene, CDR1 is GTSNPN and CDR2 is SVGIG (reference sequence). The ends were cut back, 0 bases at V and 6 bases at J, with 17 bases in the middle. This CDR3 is CAWSVRGVVRDEKLFF. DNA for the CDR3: TGTGCCTGGAGTGTACGAGGTGTTGTGCGGGATGAAAAACTGTTTTTT.

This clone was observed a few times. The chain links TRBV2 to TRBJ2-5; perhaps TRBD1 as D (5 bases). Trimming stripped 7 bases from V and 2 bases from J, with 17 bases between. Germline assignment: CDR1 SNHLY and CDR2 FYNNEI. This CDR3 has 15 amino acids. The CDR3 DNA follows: TGTGCCAGCAAATCACAGGACGTCCCTCAAGAGACCCAGTACTTC. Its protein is CASKSQDVPQETQYF.

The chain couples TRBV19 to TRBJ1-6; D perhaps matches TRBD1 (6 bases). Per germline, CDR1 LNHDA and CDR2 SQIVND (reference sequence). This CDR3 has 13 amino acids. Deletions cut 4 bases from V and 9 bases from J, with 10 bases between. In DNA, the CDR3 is TGTGCCAGTAGTACACAGGGAAGTTCACCCCTCCACTTT. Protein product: CASSTQGSSPLHF.

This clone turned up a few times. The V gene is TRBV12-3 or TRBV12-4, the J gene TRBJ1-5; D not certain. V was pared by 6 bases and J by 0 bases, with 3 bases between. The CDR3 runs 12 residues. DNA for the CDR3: TGTGCCAGCAGCAATAGCAATCAGCCCCAGCATTTT. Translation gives CASSNSNQPQHF.

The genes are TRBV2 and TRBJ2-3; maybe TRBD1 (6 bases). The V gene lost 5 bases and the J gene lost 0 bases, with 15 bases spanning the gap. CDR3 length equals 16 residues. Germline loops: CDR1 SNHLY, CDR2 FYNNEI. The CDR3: CASSRNRATSTDTQYF. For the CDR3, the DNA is TGTGCCAGCAGTCGAAACAGGGCGACTAGCACAGATACGCAGTATTTT.

The CDR3 bases are TGTGCCAGCAGCCCGAAAGGACAGAGGAATGAAAAACTGTTTTTT. This translates into CASSPKGQRNEKLFF. This chain uses TRBV9 with TRBJ1-4, with D maybe TRBD1 (6 bases). The CDR3 covers 15 residues. Trimming pared 4 bases from V and 5 bases from J, leaving 15 bases between. Per germline, CDR1 SGDLS and CDR2 YYNGEE.

For the CDR3, the DNA is TGTGCCAGCAGCTTAGATAACTACTCCTATAATTCACCCCTCCACTTT. Residues: CASSLDNYSYNSPLHF. V and J are TRBV7-6 and TRBJ1-6, with D unclear. The CDR3 spans 16 residues. The ends were cut back, 1 base at V and 0 bases at J, with 7 bases in the middle. Germline loops: CDR1 SGHVS, CDR2 FNYEAQ.

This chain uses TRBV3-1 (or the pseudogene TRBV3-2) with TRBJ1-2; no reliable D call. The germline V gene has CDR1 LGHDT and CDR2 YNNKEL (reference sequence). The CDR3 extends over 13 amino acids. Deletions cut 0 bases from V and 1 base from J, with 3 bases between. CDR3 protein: CASSQDSNYGYTF. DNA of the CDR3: TGTGCCAGCAGCCAAGACAGTAACTATGGCTACACCTTC.

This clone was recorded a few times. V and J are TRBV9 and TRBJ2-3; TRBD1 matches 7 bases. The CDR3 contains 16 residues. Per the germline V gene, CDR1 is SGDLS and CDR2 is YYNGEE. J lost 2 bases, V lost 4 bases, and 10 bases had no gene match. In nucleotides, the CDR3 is TGTGCCAGCAGCCCACCCCTGGGGACAGTCACAGATACGCAGTATTTT. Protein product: CASSPPLGTVTDTQYF.

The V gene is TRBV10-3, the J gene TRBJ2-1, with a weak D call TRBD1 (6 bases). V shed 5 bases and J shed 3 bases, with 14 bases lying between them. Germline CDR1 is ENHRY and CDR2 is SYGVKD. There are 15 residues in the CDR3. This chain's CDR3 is CAISLLGANYNEQFF. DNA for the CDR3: TGTGCCATCAGTCTCCTGGGGGCCAACTACAATGAGCAGTTCTTC.

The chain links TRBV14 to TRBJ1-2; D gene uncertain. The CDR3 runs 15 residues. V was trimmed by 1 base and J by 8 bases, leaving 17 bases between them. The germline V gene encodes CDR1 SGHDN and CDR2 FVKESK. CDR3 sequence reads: CASSQGYQDINGYTF. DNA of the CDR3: TGTGCCAGCAGCCAAGGATACCAGGATATCAACGGCTACACCTTC.

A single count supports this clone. This chain's CDR3 is CASSKTSGGANEQFF. The CDR3 nucleotides are TGTGCCAGCAGTAAGACTAGCGGGGGGGCCAATGAGCAGTTCTTC. The chain combines TRBV2 with TRBJ2-1; 14 bases match TRBD2. Germline CDR1 is SNHLY and CDR2 is FYNNEI. The CDR3 spans 15 residues. The J segment lost 6 bases and the V segment lost 5 bases, leaving 3 bases of the junction unmatched.

CDR3 residues: CASSGAGGTEAFF. DNA for the CDR3: TGTGCCAGTAGTGGGGCCGGGGGCACTGAAGCTTTCTTT. The chain is built from TRBV19 and TRBJ1-1; tentatively, D is TRBD1 (5 bases). CDR1 and CDR2 from the germline V gene are LNHDA and SQIVND (reference sequence). The CDR3 has 13 amino acids. The V end lost 5 bases, the J end lost 4 bases, and 11 bases lay between the germline ends.

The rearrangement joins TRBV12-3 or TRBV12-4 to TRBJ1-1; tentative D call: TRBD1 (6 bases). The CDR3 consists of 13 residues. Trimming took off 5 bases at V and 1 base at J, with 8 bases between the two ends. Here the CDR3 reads CASSEQGNTEAFF. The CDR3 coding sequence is TGTGCCAGCAGTGAACAGGGGAACACTGAAGCTTTCTTT.

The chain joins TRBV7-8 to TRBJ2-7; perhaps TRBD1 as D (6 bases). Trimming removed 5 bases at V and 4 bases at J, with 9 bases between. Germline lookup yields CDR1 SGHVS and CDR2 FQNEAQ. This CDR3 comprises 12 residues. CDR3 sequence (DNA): TGTGCCAGCAGCGCAGGGGAGTACGAGCAGTACTTC. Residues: CASSAGEYEQYF.

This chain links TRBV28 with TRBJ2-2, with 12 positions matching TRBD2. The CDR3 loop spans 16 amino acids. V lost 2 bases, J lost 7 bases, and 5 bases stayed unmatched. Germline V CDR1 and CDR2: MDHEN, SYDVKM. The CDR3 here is CASSLPSGGALGELFF. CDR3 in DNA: TGTGCCAGCAGTTTACCTAGCGGGGGGGCCCTCGGGGAGCTGTTTTTT.

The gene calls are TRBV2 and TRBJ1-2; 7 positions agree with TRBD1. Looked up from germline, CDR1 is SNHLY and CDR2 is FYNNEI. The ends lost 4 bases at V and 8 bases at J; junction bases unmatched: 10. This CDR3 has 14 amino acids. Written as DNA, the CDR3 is TGTGCCAGCAGTGTCCAAGGGGGCGCGGGGGGCTACACCTTC. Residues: CASSVQGGAGGYTF.

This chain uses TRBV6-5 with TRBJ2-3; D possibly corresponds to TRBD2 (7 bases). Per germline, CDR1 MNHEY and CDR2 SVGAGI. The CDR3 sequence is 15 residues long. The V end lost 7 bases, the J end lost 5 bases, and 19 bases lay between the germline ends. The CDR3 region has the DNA TGTGCCAGCAACCCTAGGGGGGGGCGGGAAGATACGCAGTATTTT. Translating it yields CASNPRGGREDTQYF.

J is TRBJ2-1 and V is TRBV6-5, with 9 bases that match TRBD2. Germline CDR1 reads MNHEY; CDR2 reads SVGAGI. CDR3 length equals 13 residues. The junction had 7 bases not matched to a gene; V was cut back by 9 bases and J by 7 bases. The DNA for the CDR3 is TGTGCCAGTAGAGCGGGGGGTGGGAATGAGCAGTTCTTC. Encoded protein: CASRAGGGNEQFF.

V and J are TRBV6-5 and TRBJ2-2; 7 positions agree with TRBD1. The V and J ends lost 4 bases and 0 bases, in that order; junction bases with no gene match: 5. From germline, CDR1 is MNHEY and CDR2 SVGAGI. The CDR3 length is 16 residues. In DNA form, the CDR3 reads TGTGCCAGCAGTTCCGGGACAGCTTCGAACACCGGGGAGCTGTTTTTT. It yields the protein CASSSGTASNTGELFF.

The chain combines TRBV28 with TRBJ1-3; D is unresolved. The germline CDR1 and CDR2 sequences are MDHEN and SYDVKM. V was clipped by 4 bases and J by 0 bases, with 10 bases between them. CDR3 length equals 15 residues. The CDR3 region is CASSSGGSSGNTIYF. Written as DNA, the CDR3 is TGTGCCAGCAGTTCCGGCGGGAGCTCTGGAAACACCATATATTTT.